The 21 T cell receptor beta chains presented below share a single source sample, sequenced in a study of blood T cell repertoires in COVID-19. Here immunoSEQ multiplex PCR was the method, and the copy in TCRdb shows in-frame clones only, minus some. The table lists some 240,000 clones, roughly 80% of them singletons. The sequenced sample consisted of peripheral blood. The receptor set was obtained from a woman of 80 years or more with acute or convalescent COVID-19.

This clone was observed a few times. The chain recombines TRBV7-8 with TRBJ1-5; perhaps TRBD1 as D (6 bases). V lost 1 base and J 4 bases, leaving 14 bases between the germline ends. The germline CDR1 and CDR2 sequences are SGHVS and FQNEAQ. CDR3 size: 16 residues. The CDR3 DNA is TGTGCCAGCAGCTTAGGAGGAGACAGGAGAAATCAGCCCCAGCATTTT. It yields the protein CASSLGGDRRNQPQHF.

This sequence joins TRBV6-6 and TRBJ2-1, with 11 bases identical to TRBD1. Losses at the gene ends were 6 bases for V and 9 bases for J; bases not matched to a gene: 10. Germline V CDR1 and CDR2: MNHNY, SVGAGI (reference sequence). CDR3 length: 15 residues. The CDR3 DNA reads TGTGCCAGCAGGATCGGGACAGGGGGTAGGGGTGAGCAGTTCTTC. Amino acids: CASRIGTGGRGEQFF.

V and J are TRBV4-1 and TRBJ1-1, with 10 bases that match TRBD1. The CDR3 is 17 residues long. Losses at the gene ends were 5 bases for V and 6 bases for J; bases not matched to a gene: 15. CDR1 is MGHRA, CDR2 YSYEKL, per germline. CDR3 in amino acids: CASSLEPMTGTGAEAFF. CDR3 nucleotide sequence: TGCGCCAGCAGCTTGGAGCCTATGACCGGGACAGGGGCTGAAGCTTTCTTT.

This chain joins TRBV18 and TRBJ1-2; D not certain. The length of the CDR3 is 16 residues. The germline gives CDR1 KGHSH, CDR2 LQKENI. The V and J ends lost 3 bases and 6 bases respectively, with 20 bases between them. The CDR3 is CASSPWARPTWNGYTF. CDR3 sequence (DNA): TGTGCCAGCTCACCCTGGGCGCGACCGACCTGGAATGGCTACACCTTC.

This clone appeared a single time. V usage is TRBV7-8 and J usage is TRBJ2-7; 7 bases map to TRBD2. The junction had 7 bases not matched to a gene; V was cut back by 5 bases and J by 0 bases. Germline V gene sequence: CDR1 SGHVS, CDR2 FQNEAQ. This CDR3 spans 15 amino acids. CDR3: CASSQPSGSSYEQYF. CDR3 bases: TGTGCCAGCAGCCAACCTAGCGGTAGCTCCTACGAGCAGTACTTC.

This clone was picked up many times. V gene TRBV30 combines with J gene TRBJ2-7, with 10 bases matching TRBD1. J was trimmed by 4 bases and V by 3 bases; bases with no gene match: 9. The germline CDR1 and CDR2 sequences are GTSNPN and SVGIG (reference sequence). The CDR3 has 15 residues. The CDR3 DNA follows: TGTGCCTGGAGGGGGACAGGGGAGTCCTGGTACGAGCAGTACTTC. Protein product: CAWRGTGESWYEQYF. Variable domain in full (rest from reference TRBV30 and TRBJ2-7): SQTIHQWPATLVQPVGSPLSLECTVEGTSNPNLYWYRQAAGRGLQLLFYSVGIGQISSEVPQNLSASRPQDRQFILSSKKLLLSDSGFYLCAWRGTGESWYEQYFGPGTRLTVT.

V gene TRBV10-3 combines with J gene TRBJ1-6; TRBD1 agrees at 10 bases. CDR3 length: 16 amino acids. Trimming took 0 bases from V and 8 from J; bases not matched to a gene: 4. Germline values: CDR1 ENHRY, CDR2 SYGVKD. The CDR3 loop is CAISESLGQGDSPLHF. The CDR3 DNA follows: TGTGCCATCAGTGAGTCCCTCGGACAGGGGGATTCACCCCTCCACTTT.

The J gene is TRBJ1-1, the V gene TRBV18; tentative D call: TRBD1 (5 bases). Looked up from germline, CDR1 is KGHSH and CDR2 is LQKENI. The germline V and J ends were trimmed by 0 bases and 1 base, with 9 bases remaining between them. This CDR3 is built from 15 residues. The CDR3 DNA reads TGTGCCAGCTCACCACCGTACAGGTCGAACACTGAAGCTTTCTTT. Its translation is CASSPPYRSNTEAFF. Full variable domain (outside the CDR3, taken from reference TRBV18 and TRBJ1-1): NAGVMQNPRHLVRRRGQEARLRCSPMKGHSHVYWYRQLPEEGLKFMVYLQKENIIDESGMPKERFSAEFPKEGPSILRIQQVVRGDSAAYFCASSPPYRSNTEAFFGQGTRLTVV.

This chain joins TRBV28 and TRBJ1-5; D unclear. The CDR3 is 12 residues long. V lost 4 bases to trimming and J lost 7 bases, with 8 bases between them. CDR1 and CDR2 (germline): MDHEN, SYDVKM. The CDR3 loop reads CASSSTRQPQHF. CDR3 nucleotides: TGTGCCAGCAGTTCGACGAGGCAGCCCCAGCATTTT.

The CDR3 DNA reads as TGTGCCAGCAGTTTAATTGTCCTCAATCAGCCCCAGCATTTT. This gives the protein CASSLIVLNQPQHF. V usage is TRBV28 and J usage is TRBJ1-5, with D unclear. The CDR3 spans 14 residues. Germline V gives CDR1 MDHEN, CDR2 SYDVKM. The V end was cut by 2 bases, the J end by 3 bases, with 8 bases between.

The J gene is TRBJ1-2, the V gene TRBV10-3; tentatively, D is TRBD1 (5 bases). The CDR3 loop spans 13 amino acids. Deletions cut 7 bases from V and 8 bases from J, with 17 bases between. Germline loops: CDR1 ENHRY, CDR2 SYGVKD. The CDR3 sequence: CAITWTPEVGYTF. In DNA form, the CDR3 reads TGTGCCATCACCTGGACACCAGAGGTGGGCTACACCTTC.

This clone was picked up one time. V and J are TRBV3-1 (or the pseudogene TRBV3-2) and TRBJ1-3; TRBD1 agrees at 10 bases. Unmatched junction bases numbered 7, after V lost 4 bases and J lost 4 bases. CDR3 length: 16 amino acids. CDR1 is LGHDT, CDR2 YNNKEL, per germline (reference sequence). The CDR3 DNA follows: TGTGCCAGCAGCCGAGGACGGACAGGGGGAGGAAACACCATATATTTT. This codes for CASSRGRTGGGNTIYF.

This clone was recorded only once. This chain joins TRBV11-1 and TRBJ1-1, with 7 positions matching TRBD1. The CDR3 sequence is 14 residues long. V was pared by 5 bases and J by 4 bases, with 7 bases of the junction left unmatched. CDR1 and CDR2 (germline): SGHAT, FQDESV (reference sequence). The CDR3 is CASSTNRGSTEAFF. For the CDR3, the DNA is TGTGCCAGCAGCACAAACAGGGGTAGCACTGAAGCTTTCTTT.

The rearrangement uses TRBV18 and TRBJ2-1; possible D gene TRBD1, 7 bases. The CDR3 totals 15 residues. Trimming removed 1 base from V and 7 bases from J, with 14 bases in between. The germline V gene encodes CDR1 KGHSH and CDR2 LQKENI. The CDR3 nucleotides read TGTGCCAGCTCACCACGGCAGGGGGGATTTAATGAGCAGTTCTTC. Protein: CASSPRQGGFNEQFF.

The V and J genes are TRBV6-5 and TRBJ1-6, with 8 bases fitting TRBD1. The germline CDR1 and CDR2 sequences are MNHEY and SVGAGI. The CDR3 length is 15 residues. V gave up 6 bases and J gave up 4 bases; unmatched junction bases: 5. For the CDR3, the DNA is TGTGCCAGCAGACCTGGACAGGGATATAATTCACCCCTCCACTTT. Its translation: CASRPGQGYNSPLHF.

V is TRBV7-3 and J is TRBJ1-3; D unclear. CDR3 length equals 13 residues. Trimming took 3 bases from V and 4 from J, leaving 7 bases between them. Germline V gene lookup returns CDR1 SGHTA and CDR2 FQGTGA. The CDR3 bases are TGTGCCAGCAGCTTCGTGTCCGGAAACACCATATATTTT. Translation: CASSFVSGNTIYF.

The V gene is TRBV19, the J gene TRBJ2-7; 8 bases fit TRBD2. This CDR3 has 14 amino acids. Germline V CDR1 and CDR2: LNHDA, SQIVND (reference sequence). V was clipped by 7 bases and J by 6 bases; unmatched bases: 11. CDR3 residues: CASKDLPGGGEQYF. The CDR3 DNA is TGTGCCAGTAAAGATCTACCCGGGGGGGGCGAGCAGTACTTC.

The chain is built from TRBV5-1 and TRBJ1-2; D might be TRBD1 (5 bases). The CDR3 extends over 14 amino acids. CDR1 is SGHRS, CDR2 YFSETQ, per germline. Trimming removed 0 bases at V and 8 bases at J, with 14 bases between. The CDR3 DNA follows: TGCGCCAGCAGCTTGGCCTCGGGCAGGGTCGGCTACACCTTC. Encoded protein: CASSLASGRVGYTF. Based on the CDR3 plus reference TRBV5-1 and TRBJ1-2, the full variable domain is KAGVTQTPRYLIKTRGQQVTLSCSPISGHRSVSWYQQTPGQGLQFLFEYFSETQRNKGNFPGRFSGRQFSNSRSEMNVSTLELGDSALYLCASSLASGRVGYTFGSGTRLTVV.

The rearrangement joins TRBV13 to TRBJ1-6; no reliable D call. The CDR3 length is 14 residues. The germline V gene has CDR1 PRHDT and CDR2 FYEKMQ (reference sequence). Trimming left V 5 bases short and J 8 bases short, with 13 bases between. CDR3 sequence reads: CASSAMLGDSPLHF. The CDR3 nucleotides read TGTGCCAGCAGCGCGATGCTTGGTGATTCACCCCTCCACTTT. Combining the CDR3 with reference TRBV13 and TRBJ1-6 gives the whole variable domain AAGVIQSPRHLIKEKRETATLKCYPIPRHDTVYWYQQGPGQDPQFLISFYEKMQSDKGSIPDRFSAQQFSDYHSELNMSSLELGDSALYFCASSAMLGDSPLHFGNGTRLTVT.

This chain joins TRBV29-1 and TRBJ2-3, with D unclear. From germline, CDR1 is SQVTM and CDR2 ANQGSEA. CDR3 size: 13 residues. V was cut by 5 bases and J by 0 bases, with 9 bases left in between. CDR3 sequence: CSVPLGSTDTQYF. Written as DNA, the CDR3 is TGCAGCGTTCCCCTAGGCAGCACAGATACGCAGTATTTT.

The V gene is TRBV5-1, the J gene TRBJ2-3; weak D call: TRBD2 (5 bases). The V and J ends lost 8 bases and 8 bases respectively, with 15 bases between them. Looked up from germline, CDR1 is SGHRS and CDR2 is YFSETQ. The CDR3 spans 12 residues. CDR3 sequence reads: CASFGEQGTQYF. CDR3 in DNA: TGCGCCAGTTTCGGGGAGCAAGGTACGCAGTATTTT.